The entry below describes one T cell receptor beta chain. This entry comes from a study of blood T cell repertoires in COVID-19. Turning to the study itself: From the United States, Italy and Spain came samples of acute and convalescent COVID-19.

Repertoires were generated with immunoSEQ multiplex PCR, while TCRdb's copy carries only in-frame clones and drops some. The sample consists of 110,000 to 150,000 clones, 88% of them appearing once. With V trimmed by 6 bases and J by 2 bases, 8 bases remained unmatched. Germline V gene lookup returns CDR1 MDHEN and CDR2 SYDVKM. The CDR3 consists of 15 residues. The material sequenced was peripheral blood. This chain joins TRBV28 and TRBJ2-7; 9 positions match TRBD2. The sequence was collected from a man between 65 and 85 years old with acute or convalescent COVID-19. Written as DNA, the CDR3 is TGTGCCAGCAGGATGACTAGCGGAGACCCCTACGAGCAGTACTTC. Protein sequence: CASRMTSGDPYEQYF.